The TCR beta chain described here comes from a study of T cell changes during pregnancy in multiple sclerosis. With respect to this clone: One end of the junction varies from germline; a read error may be responsible.

Profiled with immunoSEQ multiplex PCR; TCRdb holds only in-frame clones, not every one. The data contain tens of thousands of clones, approximately 92% of them singletons. Germline V gene data show CDR1 as MNHEY and CDR2 as SVGAGI. The CDR3 consists of 13 residues. This clonotype originated in a female donor with multiple sclerosis, enrolled in a pregnancy study. Sequences were derived from peripheral blood, sampled in the first trimester of pregnancy. The rearrangement links TRBV6-5 to TRBJ1-1; 9 bases align to TRBD1. The CDR3 DNA follows: TGTGCCAGCAGTTACCTGCCGGGACAGGGCGAGGAATTT. Translated: CASSYLPGQGEEF.